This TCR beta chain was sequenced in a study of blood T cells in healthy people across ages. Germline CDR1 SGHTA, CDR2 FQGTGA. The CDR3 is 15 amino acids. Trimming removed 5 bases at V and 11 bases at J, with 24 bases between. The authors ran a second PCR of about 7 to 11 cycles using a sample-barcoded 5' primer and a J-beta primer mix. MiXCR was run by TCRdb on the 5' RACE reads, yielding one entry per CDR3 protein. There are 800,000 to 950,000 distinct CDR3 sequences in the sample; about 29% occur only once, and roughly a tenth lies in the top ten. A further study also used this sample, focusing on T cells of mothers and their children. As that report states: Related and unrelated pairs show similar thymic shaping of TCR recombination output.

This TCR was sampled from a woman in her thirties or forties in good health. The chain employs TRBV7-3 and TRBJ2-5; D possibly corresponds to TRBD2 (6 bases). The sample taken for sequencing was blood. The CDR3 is CASSVGGQTHNEQYF. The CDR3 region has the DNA TGTGCCAGCAGCGTCGGAGGGCAGACCCACAATGAGCAGTACTTC.